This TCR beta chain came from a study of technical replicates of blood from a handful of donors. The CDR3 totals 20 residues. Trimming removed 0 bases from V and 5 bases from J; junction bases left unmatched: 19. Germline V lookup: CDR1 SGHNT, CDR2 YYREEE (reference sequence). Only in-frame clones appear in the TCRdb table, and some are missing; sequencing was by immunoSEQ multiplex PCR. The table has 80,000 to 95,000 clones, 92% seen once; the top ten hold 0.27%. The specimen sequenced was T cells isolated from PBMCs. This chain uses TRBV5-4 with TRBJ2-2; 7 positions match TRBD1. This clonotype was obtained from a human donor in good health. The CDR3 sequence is CASSLDFPGQRPTRTGELFF. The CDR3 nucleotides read TGTGCCAGCAGCTTGGATTTCCCGGGACAGCGACCTACTAGAACCGGGGAGCTGTTTTTT. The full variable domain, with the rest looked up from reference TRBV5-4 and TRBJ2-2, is ETGVTQSPTHLIKTRGQQVTLRCSSQSGHNTVSWYQQALGQGPQFIFQYYREEENGRGNFPPRFSGLQFPNYSSELNVNALELDDSALYLCASSLDFPGQRPTRTGELFFGEGSRLTVL.